These T cell receptor beta chains were read from a single sample in a study of cytomegalovirus exposure and HLA in healthy donors. Here immunoSEQ multiplex PCR was the method, and the copy in TCRdb shows in-frame clones only, minus some. The repertoire holds over 150,000 clones, around 77% seen once, with less than 4.5% in the top ten. The material sequenced was PBMCs. Source of these receptors: a man under 40 in good health and CMV-seropositive. Each CDR3 is given with its conserved first and last residue. The D gene is left open where the match is weak. Only some rows state a clone size, as once, few, many or a class for expanded clones.

TRBV4-1	-	16	TRBJ2-7	TRBD1	CASSQDAGTGGSEQYF	TGCGCCAGCAGCCAAGATGCCGGGACAGGGGGCAGCGAGCAGTACTTC
TRBV27	-	15	TRBJ1-2	-	CASRPERGGYYGYTF	TGTGCCAGCAGACCCGAAAGGGGAGGGTACTATGGCTACACCTTC
TRBV5-1	once	14	TRBJ1-1	-	CASREQGGGTEAFF	TGCGCCAGCAGGGAGCAGGGCGGAGGGACTGAAGCTTTCTTT
TRBV5-4	-	12	TRBJ2-7	TRBD1	CASSGDSYEQYF	TGTGCCAGCAGCGGGGACAGTTACGAGCAGTACTTC
TRBV2	-	19	TRBJ2-2	TRBD2	CASSGETSDKSGYTGELFF	TGTGCCAGCAGTGGAGAGACTAGCGATAAAAGTGGGTACACCGGGGAGCTGTTTTTT
TRBV6-5	-	15	TRBJ2-3	TRBD1	CASSYTTGATDTQYF	TGTGCCAGCAGTTACACGACAGGGGCCACAGATACGCAGTATTTT
TRBV10-3	-	15	TRBJ2-3	-	CAISESRNSPGVQYF	TGTGCCATCAGTGAATCCAGAAATAGCCCGGGGGTGCAGTATTTT
TRBV15	once	15	TRBJ2-5	TRBD1	CATSRDRGGAETQYF	TGTGCCACCAGCAGAGATCGAGGGGGCGCAGAGACCCAGTACTTC
TRBV4-1	few	15	TRBJ2-3	TRBD1	CASSDTGGSTDTQYF	TGCGCCAGCAGCGATACAGGGGGAAGCACAGATACGCAGTATTTT
TRBV27	once	12	TRBJ2-2	-	CASSIQGRELFF	TGTGCCAGCAGTATACAGGGCCGGGAGCTGTTTTTT
TRBV18	-	14	TRBJ1-4	-	CASSPRQLNEKLFF	TGTGCCAGCTCACCACGACAGCTGAATGAAAAACTGTTTTTT
TRBV5-6	-	13	TRBJ2-7	-	CASSFYLGVEQYF	TGTGCCAGCAGCTTTTATTTAGGGGTCGAGCAGTACTTC
TRBV29-1	-	12	TRBJ1-1	-	CSVSQGGTEAFF	TGCAGCGTTAGCCAAGGGGGAACTGAAGCTTTCTTT
TRBV6-1	-	16	TRBJ2-7	-	CASSEAHKDWTYEQYF	TGTGCCAGCAGTGAAGCGCATAAGGACTGGACCTACGAGCAGTACTTC
TRBV28	-	18	TRBJ1-2	-	CASSLTRTSDGSNYGYTF	TGTGCCAGCAGCCTAACTAGGACCTCAGACGGTTCTAACTATGGCTACACCTTC
TRBV7-8	-	14	TRBJ2-5	-	CASSESGGRETQYF	TGTGCCAGCAGCGAATCGGGGGGCCGGGAGACCCAGTACTTC
TRBV9	-	15	TRBJ2-5	TRBD2	CASTGAGGPQETQYF	TGTGCCAGCACAGGAGCGGGGGGGCCCCAAGAGACCCAGTACTTC
TRBV19	-	16	TRBJ2-2	TRBD2	CASSLLAGETTGELFF	TGTGCCAGTAGTCTCCTAGCGGGGGAAACCACCGGGGAGCTGTTTTTT
TRBV25-1	-	18	TRBJ1-1	TRBD1	CASSESVGQGASNTEAFF	TGTGCCAGCAGTGAATCGGTTGGACAGGGGGCCTCGAACACTGAAGCTTTCTTT
TRBV28	-	15	TRBJ1-1	-	CASRNWIAEATEAFF	TGTGCCAGCAGAAACTGGATCGCAGAGGCCACTGAAGCTTTCTTT
TRBV7-9	-	16	TRBJ2-5	TRBD2	CASSLPSGGHQETQYF	TGTGCCAGCAGCTTACCGAGCGGGGGGCACCAAGAGACCCAGTACTTC
TRBV27	-	16	TRBJ2-7	TRBD1	CASRLRDSEPSYEQYF	TGTGCCAGCAGACTAAGGGACAGCGAACCCTCCTACGAGCAGTACTTC
TRBV28	-	14	TRBJ2-1	-	CASLSRGAPNEQFF	TGTGCCAGCCTAAGCAGGGGGGCGCCCAATGAGCAGTTCTTC
TRBV18	-	12	TRBJ2-5	-	CASSPFRETQYF	TGTGCCAGCTCACCATTCCGAGAGACCCAGTACTTC
TRBV5-1	-	20	TRBJ1-6	TRBD1	CASSTGRPGGRSSYNSPLHF	TGCGCCAGCAGCACGGGGAGGCCAGGGGGCAGGAGCTCCTATAATTCACCCCTCCACTTT
TRBV6-5	-	14	TRBJ1-1	-	CASSYSGPGTEAFF	TGTGCCAGCAGTTACTCGGGGCCGGGCACTGAAGCTTTCTTT
TRBV4-1	-	15	TRBJ1-1	TRBD1	CASSLRDSPNTEAFF	TGCGCCAGCAGCCTTCGGGACAGCCCGAACACTGAAGCTTTCTTT
TRBV6-1	few	14	TRBJ1-6	TRBD1	CASIQGAEDSPLHF	TGTGCCAGCATACAGGGGGCAGAAGATTCACCCCTCCACTTT
TRBV27	-	14	TRBJ2-7	-	CASRPLGQEPWPNF	TGTGCCAGCAGGCCCCTGGGGCAGGAGCCGTGGCCGAACTTC
TRBV25-1	-	14	TRBJ1-5	TRBD1	CASSGTGANQPQHF	TGTGCCAGCAGTGGGACAGGGGCTAATCAGCCCCAGCATTTT
TRBV5-4	-	16	TRBJ1-4	-	CASSAGGRATNEKLFF	TGTGCCAGCAGCGCCGGGGGGAGGGCCACTAATGAAAAACTGTTTTTT